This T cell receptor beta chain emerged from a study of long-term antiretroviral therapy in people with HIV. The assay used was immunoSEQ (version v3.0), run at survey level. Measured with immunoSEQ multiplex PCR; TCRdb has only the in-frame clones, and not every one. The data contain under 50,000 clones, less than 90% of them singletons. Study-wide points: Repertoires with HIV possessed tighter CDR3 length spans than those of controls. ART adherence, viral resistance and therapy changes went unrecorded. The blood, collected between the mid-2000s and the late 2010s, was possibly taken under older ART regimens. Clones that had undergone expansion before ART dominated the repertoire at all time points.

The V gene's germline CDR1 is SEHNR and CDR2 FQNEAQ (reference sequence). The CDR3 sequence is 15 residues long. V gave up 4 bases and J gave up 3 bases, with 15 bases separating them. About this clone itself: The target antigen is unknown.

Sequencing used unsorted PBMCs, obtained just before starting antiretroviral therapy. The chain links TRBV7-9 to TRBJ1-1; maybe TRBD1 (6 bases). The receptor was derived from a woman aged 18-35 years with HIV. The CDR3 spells CASSWGDIDDTEAFF. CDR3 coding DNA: TGTGCCAGCAGCTGGGGGGACATTGATGACACTGAAGCTTTCTTT. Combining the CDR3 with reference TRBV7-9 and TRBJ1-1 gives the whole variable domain DTGVSQNPRHKITKRGQNVTFRCDPISEHNRLYWYRQTLGQGPEFLTYFQNEAQLEKSRLLSDRFSAERPKGSFSTLEIQRTEQGDSAMYLCASSWGDIDDTEAFFGQGTRLTVV.